This T cell receptor (beta chain) comes out of a study of T cells in localized non-small cell lung cancer (TCRdb year 2020). With respect to the entire study: The study examined T cell repertoires in approximately 240 patients with early-stage NSCLC and compared tumors with uninvolved tumor-adjacent lungs. NSCLC patients had a mean age of around 61 years, and around 130 were male and nearly 110 female. The cohort comprised 200 to 300 treatment-naïve NSCLC patients with resected, localized lung tumors.

At diagnosis, tumor, uninvolved tumor-adjacent lung and peripheral blood were collected and then preserved as a mix of FFPE and fresh-frozen material. For TCR repertoire profiling, blood samples were analyzed in the form of peripheral blood mononuclear cells. On the study overall, not on this receptor specifically: A median of about 55 of the top 100 tumor clones were detected in paired uninvolved adjacent lung, and around 30 of these tumor clones were also found among the top 100 clones of the paired uninvolved adjacent lung. Uninvolved tumor-adjacent lung showed the highest T cell clonality, higher than tumor, which suggests more focused antigenic responses in the uninvolved tumor-adjacent lung. Higher blood T cell density associated with longer overall survival, while higher adjacent-lung clonality associated with shorter survival. Because multi-region sequencing of the tumors was not done, intratumor heterogeneity could not be ruled out. Since the design was exploratory, TCR variables were selected using unadjusted p-values with no false-discovery rate correction.

As concerns this clone: The antigen this receptor binds is unknown. Base qualities were left out, and no much larger clone turns up one base away.

TCR beta CDR3 regions were sequenced from DNA using the immunoSEQ Assay. The authors processed their data as follows. To compute T cell density, TCR beta template counts were normalized to usable DNA, which was estimated by amplifying housekeeping genes. The preseqR package was used to estimate richness by extrapolating to 400,000 templates for PBMC samples and to 120,000 templates for tissue samples. Clonality was calculated as one minus Pielou's evenness. Tissue-enriched TCRs were identified by differential abundance testing using productive amino-acid clonotypes, minimum total count 5 and alpha 0.1. Repertoire overlap between compartments was quantified with the Jaccard Index and Morisita Overlap Index. TCR beta CDR3s were clustered by GLIPH together with public tetramer-defined viral CDR3s, and at least three viral sequences plus V-gene enrichment were required for viral motifs. What TCRdb holds here is the immuneACCESS table cut down to in-frame rearrangements. Part of the clones is not present; checked against another copy, under half of the missing clones reflect an unresolved V gene, and the others are unexplained. The V and J calls and clone size were taken over from that table, and D and trimming were inferred from the DNA. This sample holds 50,000 to 75,000 clones; roughly 90% were observed only once. About 20% of the sample is in the top ten clones.

The germline V gene supplies CDR1 MRHNA and CDR2 SNTAGT. V and J lose 5 bases and 7 bases, and a span of 9 bases separates them. From cysteine to phenylalanine, the CDR3 is 13 amino acids long. The CDR3 DNA has 39 bases and is translated from base 1. Rearrangement joined TRBV6-4 to TRBJ1-6; the D gene is perhaps TRBD1, from 5 matching bases. The sequencing here drew on peripheral blood, taken before any cancer treatment. The sequence came from a man aged 40 to 69 with stage I squamous cell lung carcinoma. The DNA sequence is as follows: TGTGCCAGCAGTCAGGGAACAAATTCACCCCTCCACTTT. Its protein is CASSQGTNSPLHF.